A single TCR beta chain is shown here with its context. This specimen belongs to a study of blood T cell repertoires in COVID-19. Study-level background: The United States, Italy and Spain provided the acute and convalescent COVID-19 samples. PBMCs, B-cell-depleted T cells, or T cells were the source of the cDNA or gDNA that made up the material.

With V trimmed by 4 bases and J by 6 bases, 13 bases remained unmatched. The CDR3 covers 17 residues. Germline V gives CDR1 SGDLS, CDR2 YYNGEE. In the authors' workflow: Amplified reference gene primers provided the basis for estimating nucleated cell counts. This table comes from immunoSEQ multiplex PCR, and its TCRdb copy is limited to in-frame clones, with some not included. The V and J calls and clone size come from that table; D and trimming were worked out from the DNA. Of about 46,000 clones in the sample, approximately 90% are singletons; the top ten hold over 8.5%. The sequencing input was peripheral blood. The V call is TRBV9, the J call TRBJ1-1; 12 positions match TRBD1. The receptor was derived from a man aged 50 to 60 with active COVID-19. The CDR3 DNA reads TGTGCCAGCAGCTTTTCCGGGACAGGGGGCTACCAAGCTGAAGCTTTCTTT. Translating it yields CASSFSGTGGYQAEAFF. The variable domain in full, completed from reference TRBV9 and TRBJ1-1, reads DSGVTQTPKHLITATGQRVTLRCSPRSGDLSVYWYQQSLDQGLQFLIQYYNGEERAKGNILERFSAQQFPDLHSELNLSSLELGDSALYFCASSFSGTGGYQAEAFFGQGTRLTVV.